This TCR beta chain came from a study of cytomegalovirus exposure and HLA in healthy donors. A note on this clone: Its antigen is undetermined.

From germline, CDR1 is MDHEN and CDR2 SYDVKM. There are 17 residues in the CDR3. The germline V and J ends were trimmed by 9 bases and 6 bases, with 26 bases remaining between them. Study outcomes and limitations: In the approximately 120 validation repertoires, a later analysis found that first-cohort TCR clusters tended to co-occur. The study listed roughly 160 cytomegalovirus-associated TCR beta chains. Rare TCR sequences predominated, though certain public TCRs were found in many donors.

Repertoires were generated with immunoSEQ multiplex PCR, while TCRdb's copy carries only in-frame clones and drops some. The sample lists around 300,000 clones, roughly 88% occurring once. This receptor was taken from a man aged 30-40 years in good health and CMV-seronegative. This chain connects TRBV28 to TRBJ1-4, with a possible D match to TRBD1 (5 bases). Sample: PBMCs. The CDR3 DNA reads as TGTGCCAGTGACCCCGGGGGGACCACCGGGAGGGATGAAAAACTGTTTTTT. Translating it yields CASDPGGTTGRDEKLFF.